One and the same sample provided the 20 T cell receptor beta chains below, sequenced in a study of blood T cell repertoires in COVID-19. Sequencing used immunoSEQ multiplex PCR; TCRdb keeps in-frame clones, though not all of them. The sample yields over 65,000 clones, approximately 86% seen once. The sequenced sample was peripheral blood. The receptors here all came from a man at least 80 years old with active or convalescent COVID-19.

This clone was counted only a few times. V gene TRBV25-1 combines with J gene TRBJ1-2; TRBD1 might be the D (5 bases). Trimming pared 2 bases from V and 8 bases from J, leaving 12 bases between. The CDR3 loop spans 13 amino acids. The germline V gene encodes CDR1 MGHDK and CDR2 SYGVNS. CDR3 DNA sequence: TGTGCCAGCAGTGAACCCAGGGCAGCCGGCTACACCTTC. Translated: CASSEPRAAGYTF.

V usage is TRBV9 and J usage is TRBJ1-1, with D uncertain. The CDR3 loop spans 15 amino acids. Trimming removed 0 bases from V and 2 bases from J, with 11 bases in between. Looked up from germline, CDR1 is SGDLS and CDR2 is YYNGEE. For the CDR3, the DNA is TGTGCCAGCAGCGTAGGGTTGGCCAGAAACACTGAAGCTTTCTTT. Translation: CASSVGLARNTEAFF.

This chain connects TRBV10-3 to TRBJ2-5, with 13 bases matching TRBD2. This CDR3 spans 15 amino acids. The V segment lost 6 bases and the J segment 0 bases; nucleotides outside the gene matches: 1. The V gene's germline CDR1 is ENHRY and CDR2 SYGVKD. CDR3: CAIRGTSGDQETQYF. The CDR3 DNA reads as TGTGCCATCAGGGGGACTAGCGGGGACCAAGAGACCCAGTACTTC.

The chain is built from TRBV25-1 and TRBJ1-4; possible D gene TRBD1, 5 bases. Deletions cut 7 bases from V and 8 bases from J, with 17 bases between. The CDR3 has 14 residues. Germline-derived CDR1 and CDR2 are MGHDK and SYGVNS. The CDR3 spells CASTIGGRDEKLFF. The CDR3 DNA follows: TGTGCCAGCACGATCGGGGGGAGGGACGAAAAACTGTTTTTT.

The chain recombines TRBV11-3 with TRBJ2-7; the D is unclear. Germline values: CDR1 SGHNT, CDR2 YENEEA. The CDR3 loop spans 12 amino acids. Trimming shortened V by 3 bases and J by 7 bases, and 10 bases separated the two germline ends. The DNA for the CDR3 is TGTGCCAGCAGCTTCTTACCCGAGGAGCAGTACGTC. Amino acid sequence: CASSFLPEEQYV.

The rearrangement joins TRBV7-2 to TRBJ1-3; D gene ambiguous. Germline V gene sequence: CDR1 SGHTA, CDR2 FQGNSA. The V end lost 5 bases, the J end lost 0 bases, and 11 bases lay between the germline ends. This CDR3 has 15 residues. The CDR3 loop is CASSTPSDSGNTIYF. CDR3 coding DNA: TGTGCCAGCAGCACGCCCTCAGACTCTGGAAACACCATATATTTT.

The gene calls are TRBV28 and TRBJ2-1; D perhaps matches TRBD2 (5 bases). There are 12 residues in the CDR3. V was trimmed by 11 bases and J by 4 bases, leaving 12 bases between them. Germline V gene lookup returns CDR1 MDHEN and CDR2 SYDVKM. CDR3 protein: CAAARAYNEQFF. CDR3 nucleotides: TGTGCCGCAGCGCGGGCGTACAATGAGCAGTTCTTC.

This chain links TRBV28 with TRBJ2-3; 10 nucleotides align to TRBD1. CDR1 is MDHEN and CDR2 is SYDVKM in the germline V gene. J was trimmed by 5 bases and V by 10 bases; bases with no gene match: 6. The CDR3 has 13 amino acids. CDR3: CATKGQGIDTQYF. The CDR3 nucleotides are TGTGCCACCAAGGGACAGGGGATAGATACGCAGTATTTT.

The V gene is TRBV9, the J gene TRBJ1-5; D is ambiguous. The V end lost 8 bases, the J end lost 5 bases, and 8 bases lay between the germline ends. CDR1 is SGDLS, CDR2 YYNGEE, per germline. The CDR3 extends over 11 amino acids. CDR3 amino acids: CASGRDQPQHF. The DNA of the CDR3 is TGTGCCAGTGGCCGGGATCAGCCCCAGCATTTT. Filled out from reference TRBV9 and TRBJ1-5, the complete variable domain reads DSGVTQTPKHLITATGQRVTLRCSPRSGDLSVYWYQQSLDQGLQFLIQYYNGEERAKGNILERFSAQQFPDLHSELNLSSLELGDSALYFCASGRDQPQHFGDGTRLSIL.

The chain couples TRBV5-8 to TRBJ1-2, with TRBD1 as a possible D gene (6 bases). The CDR3 has 17 residues. Germline loops: CDR1 SGHTS, CDR2 YDEGEE. The ends were cut back, 1 base at V and 4 bases at J, with 20 bases in the middle. Here the CDR3 DNA reads TGTGCCAGCAGCTTGACCGCAACTACAGGGATTCGCTATGGCTACACCTTC. Amino acid sequence: CASSLTATTGIRYGYTF.

This clone was seen once. The chain's CDR3 is CASSLGRGWEQYV. The CDR3 nucleotides read TGTGCCAGCAGTTTAGGCAGGGGGTGGGAGCAGTACGTC. The V and J genes are TRBV12-3 or TRBV12-4 and TRBJ2-7, with 7 bases fitting TRBD1. There are 13 residues in the CDR3. The ends lost 1 base at V and 7 bases at J; junction bases unmatched: 4.

DNA for the CDR3: TGTGCCAGCAGTACCCAACAGGGGCGGAATTGGGGCTACACCTTC. Encoded protein: CASSTQQGRNWGYTF. The rearrangement uses TRBV6-5 and TRBJ1-2; TRBD1 matches 7 bases. The J segment lost 8 bases and the V segment lost 5 bases, leaving 14 bases of the junction unmatched. This CDR3 spans 15 amino acids. CDR1 is MNHEY, CDR2 SVGAGI, per germline.

V gene TRBV11-2 combines with J gene TRBJ2-7, with TRBD2 matching 11 bases. With V trimmed by 5 bases and J by 2 bases, 5 bases remained unmatched. Germline V gene sequence: CDR1 SGHAT, CDR2 FQNNGV. The CDR3 is 15 amino acids. Here the CDR3 reads CASSLGTSGTYEQYV. The CDR3 nucleotides are TGTGCCAGCAGCCTAGGGACTAGCGGTACCTACGAGCAGTACGTC.

J is TRBJ1-5 and V is TRBV12-3 or TRBV12-4, with D perhaps matching TRBD1 (6 bases). Trimming shortened V by 5 bases and J by 7 bases, and 12 bases separated the two germline ends. The CDR3 is 13 amino acids. The CDR3 DNA reads TGTGCCAGCAGTCAGAGGGGGATGCAGCCCCAGCATTTT. Its protein is CASSQRGMQPQHF.

The V and J genes are TRBV10-3 and TRBJ2-5; maybe TRBD1 (6 bases). This CDR3 is built from 14 residues. The germline gives CDR1 ENHRY, CDR2 SYGVKD. V dropped 3 bases and J dropped 2 bases, with 10 bases sitting between them. The CDR3 DNA is TGTGCCATCAGTGATCCAGGGGTTCAAGAGACCCAGTACTTC. Its translation is CAISDPGVQETQYF.

The chain combines TRBV3-1 (or the pseudogene TRBV3-2) with TRBJ1-1; D not certain. CDR3 length: 14 residues. Germline V gene sequence: CDR1 LGHDT, CDR2 YNNKEL (reference sequence). V shed 1 base and J shed 7 bases, with 13 bases lying between them. The CDR3 coding sequence is TGTGCCAGCAGCCAAGGGGTCGGGATCATTGAAGCTTTCTTT. Protein sequence: CASSQGVGIIEAFF.

The chain recombines TRBV18 with TRBJ1-1; 8 bases agree with TRBD1. The CDR3 extends over 19 amino acids. Germline V gene data show CDR1 as KGHSH and CDR2 as LQKENI. With V trimmed by 3 bases and J by 2 bases, 17 bases remained unmatched. The CDR3 coding sequence is TGTGCCAGCTCACCTTCTACAGGGGGTTTAGGAGTTGATAACACTGAAGCTTTCTTT. Protein: CASSPSTGGLGVDNTEAFF.

CDR3 DNA: TGTGCCAGCAGCTTACGGGGGGAGAACACTGAAGCTTTCTTT. It codes for CASSLRGENTEAFF. The rearrangement links TRBV11-2 to TRBJ1-1; TRBD1 might be the D (5 bases). This CDR3 is 14 amino acids long. The V end lost 2 bases, the J end lost 1 base, and 8 bases lay between the germline ends. The germline CDR1 and CDR2 sequences are SGHAT and FQNNGV.

The J gene is TRBJ2-5, the V gene TRBV7-8, with no clear D. Trimming removed 5 bases from V and 2 bases from J, with 9 bases in between. This CDR3 region has 13 residues. Germline V lookup: CDR1 SGHVS, CDR2 FQNEAQ. This CDR3 reads CASSRRVQETQYF. In nucleotides, the CDR3 is TGTGCCAGCAGCCGTCGGGTTCAAGAGACCCAGTACTTC.

This chain uses TRBV24-1 with TRBJ2-7; the match to TRBD1 covers 9 bases. The CDR3 has 16 amino acids. Germline V gives CDR1 KGHDR, CDR2 SFDVKD. V dropped 1 base and J dropped 2; count of bases not matched to a gene: 5. In DNA, the CDR3 is TGTGCCACCAGTGATTTAGGTGGACAGGGGACCTACGAGCAGTACGTC. It specifies CATSDLGGQGTYEQYV.